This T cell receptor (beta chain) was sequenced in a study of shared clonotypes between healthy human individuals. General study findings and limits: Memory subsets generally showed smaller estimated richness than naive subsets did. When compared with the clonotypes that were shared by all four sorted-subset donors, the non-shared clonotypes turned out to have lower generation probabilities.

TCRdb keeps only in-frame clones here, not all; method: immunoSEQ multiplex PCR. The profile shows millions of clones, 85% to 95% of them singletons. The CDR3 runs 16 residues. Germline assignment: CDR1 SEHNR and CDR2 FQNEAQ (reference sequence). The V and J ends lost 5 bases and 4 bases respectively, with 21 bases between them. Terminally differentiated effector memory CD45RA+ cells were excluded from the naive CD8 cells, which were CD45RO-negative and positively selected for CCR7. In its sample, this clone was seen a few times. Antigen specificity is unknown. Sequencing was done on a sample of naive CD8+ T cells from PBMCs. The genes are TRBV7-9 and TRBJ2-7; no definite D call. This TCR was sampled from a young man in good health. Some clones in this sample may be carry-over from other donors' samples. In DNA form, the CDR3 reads TGTGCCAGCAGCGACGGAGCGCCTTCCCTCCTTTACGAGCAGTACTTC. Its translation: CASSDGAPSLLYEQYF.